One sample yielded the 24 T cell receptor beta chains listed below, sequenced in a study of cytomegalovirus exposure and HLA in healthy donors. PCR amplification relied on 60 Vbeta primers (plus 13 Jbeta primers). Libraries were prepared by immunoSEQ multiplex PCR; TCRdb keeps only in-frame clonotypes and omits some of them. Seen here are about 83,000 clones, around 81% observed once, and the top ten hold about 2%. Input material: PBMCs. The receptor set was obtained from a woman in her 30s in good health and CMV-seronegative.

The chain links TRBV28 to TRBJ1-1; D might be TRBD1 (5 bases). Germline V lookup: CDR1 MDHEN, CDR2 SYDVKM. V lost 5 bases and J lost 3, with 13 bases in between. The CDR3 sequence is 14 residues long. DNA of the CDR3: TGTGCCAGCAGTCTCCCTCGACAGTACACTGAAGCTTTCTTT. It codes for CASSLPRQYTEAFF.

This sequence joins TRBV6-5 and TRBJ2-7; 14 bases align to TRBD2. V lost 6 bases, J lost 3 bases, and 4 bases stayed unmatched. Germline V lookup: CDR1 MNHEY, CDR2 SVGAGI. CDR3 length: 15 residues. Written as DNA, the CDR3 is TGTGCCAGCAGAATCGGGACTAGCGGGAGCTACGAGCAGTACTTC. Encoded protein: CASRIGTSGSYEQYF.

The chain links TRBV5-1 to TRBJ1-2; 11 bases line up with TRBD1. V trimming: 4 bases; J trimming: 4 bases; junction bases outside the gene matches: 3. This CDR3 is 14 amino acids long. CDR1 and CDR2 from the germline V gene are SGHRS and YFSETQ. CDR3 in amino acids: CASSPGTGGYGYTF. For the CDR3, the DNA is TGCGCCAGCAGCCCCGGGACAGGGGGCTATGGCTACACCTTC.

The chain couples TRBV28 to TRBJ2-7; D not resolved. This CDR3 is 12 amino acids long. The V end was cut by 2 bases, the J end by 2 bases, with 4 bases between. Germline assignment: CDR1 MDHEN and CDR2 SYDVKM. CDR3 loop: CASSLVAYEQYF. For the CDR3, the DNA is TGTGCCAGCAGTTTAGTAGCCTACGAGCAGTACTTC.

The chain is built from TRBV14 and TRBJ2-1; TRBD2 is a possible D gene (5 bases). This CDR3 comprises 15 residues. From germline, CDR1 is SGHDN and CDR2 FVKESK. Between the trimmed V and J ends, which lost 2 bases and 4 bases, there was a span of 12 bases. CDR3 sequence reads: CASSQYPGMYNEQFF. The CDR3 DNA reads as TGTGCCAGCAGCCAATATCCGGGAATGTACAATGAGCAGTTCTTC.

This chain joins TRBV19 and TRBJ1-3; no definite D call. Trimming took 8 bases from V and 0 from J, leaving 5 bases between them. CDR3 length: 12 residues. Germline V lookup: CDR1 LNHDA, CDR2 SQIVND (reference sequence). The chain's CDR3 is CASQSSGNTIYF. The CDR3 region has the DNA TGTGCCAGTCAGTCCTCTGGAAACACCATATATTTT. Variable domain in full (rest from reference TRBV19 and TRBJ1-3): DGGITQSPKYLFRKEGQNVTLSCEQNLNHDAMYWYRQDPGQGLRLIYYSQIVNDFQKGDIAEGYSVSREKKESFPLTVTSAQKNPTAFYLCASQSSGNTIYFGEGSWLTVV.

CDR3 sequence (DNA): TGTGCCAGCAGCTCGTCGGGGGGCCCCCTGTTCTTC. This codes for CASSSSGGPLFF. The J gene is TRBJ2-1, the V gene TRBV5-4; D is possibly TRBD2 (7 bases). Germline V CDR1 and CDR2: SGHNT, YYREEE (reference sequence). The CDR3 runs 12 residues. V shed 3 bases and J shed 15 bases, with 16 bases lying between them.

The chain employs TRBV9 and TRBJ1-4; D is unresolved. The CDR3 extends over 15 amino acids. Trimming took off 3 bases at V and 3 bases at J, with 12 bases between the two ends. Germline V gene data show CDR1 as SGDLS and CDR2 as YYNGEE. The CDR3 DNA reads as TGTGCCAGCAGCGCCCAGGTCGGCGCTAATGAAAAACTGTTTTTT. Its translation: CASSAQVGANEKLFF.

The V gene is TRBV28, the J gene TRBJ1-5; 7 nucleotides align to TRBD1. The CDR3 is 14 residues long. Looked up from germline, CDR1 is MDHEN and CDR2 is SYDVKM. V lost 6 bases and J lost 4; bases outside the gene matches: 6. The CDR3 sequence is CASSLDRVNQPQHF. The CDR3 DNA reads as TGTGCCAGCAGCTTAGACAGGGTAAATCAGCCCCAGCATTTT.

The rearrangement joins TRBV18 to TRBJ1-2, with 10 bases that match TRBD1. V lost 3 bases, J lost 7 bases, and 5 bases stayed unmatched. The germline V gene encodes CDR1 KGHSH and CDR2 LQKENI. This CDR3 comprises 14 residues. The CDR3 region has the DNA TGTGCCAGCTCACCCGGGACAGGGGTGGGTGGCTACACCTTC. Translation gives CASSPGTGVGGYTF.

The CDR3 loop is CASSSRLRTGGSGETGELFF. In DNA form, the CDR3 reads TGTGCCAGCAGCTCCAGACTCCGGACAGGGGGGTCCGGAGAAACCGGGGAGCTGTTTTTT. The chain links TRBV7-6 to TRBJ2-2; 10 nucleotides match TRBD1. The V and J ends lost 4 bases and 5 bases, in that order; junction bases with no gene match: 19. Germline CDR1 is SGHVS and CDR2 is FNYEAQ. The CDR3 contains 20 residues.

This sequence joins TRBV6-1 and TRBJ2-2, with 8 positions matching TRBD1. V was clipped by 7 bases and J by 3 bases; unmatched bases: 7. This CDR3 spans 15 amino acids. Germline lookup yields CDR1 MNHNS and CDR2 SASEGT. The CDR3 region has the DNA TGTGCCAGCAACCTGGACAGGGCGGACACCGGGGAGCTGTTTTTT. Translated, it gives CASNLDRADTGELFF.

The chain employs TRBV7-2 and TRBJ2-7; D might be TRBD1 (8 bases). The CDR3 sequence is 16 residues long. Trimming took off 5 bases at V and 3 bases at J, with 20 bases between the two ends. The germline V gene has CDR1 SGHTA and CDR2 FQGNSA. This chain's CDR3 is CASSPSRTGRGYEQYF. As DNA, the CDR3 is TGTGCCAGCAGCCCCAGTAGGACAGGGAGGGGCTACGAGCAGTACTTC.

The chain has TRBV28 and TRBJ2-1; D possibly corresponds to TRBD1 (5 bases). Trimming took off 2 bases at V and 8 bases at J, with 7 bases between the two ends. The CDR3 is 12 amino acids. In germline, CDR1 is MDHEN, CDR2 SYDVKM. The CDR3 DNA sequence: TGTGCCAGCAGTTTAAGGGGTTATGAGCAGTTCTTC. Protein sequence: CASSLRGYEQFF.

The CDR3 here is CASSLGGGSTGELFF. CDR3 nucleotide sequence: TGTGCCAGCAGCTTAGGAGGGGGCTCCACCGGGGAGCTGTTTTTT. This rearrangement joins TRBV7-6 to TRBJ2-2; 7 nucleotides line up with TRBD1. The CDR3 runs to 15 residues. Germline V CDR1 and CDR2: SGHVS, FNYEAQ. J lost 4 bases, V lost 1 base, and 3 bases had no gene match. The full variable domain, with the rest looked up from reference TRBV7-6 and TRBJ2-2, is GAGVSQSPRYKVTKRGQDVALRCDPISGHVSLYWYRQALGQGPEFLTYFNYEAQQDKSGLPNDRFSAERPEGSISTLTIQRTEQRDSAMYRCASSLGGGSTGELFFGEGSRLTVL.

In this sample, this clone turned up once. The chain joins TRBV9 to TRBJ1-6, with 11 bases lining up with TRBD1. This CDR3 contains 15 residues. The trim removed 4 bases at V and 9 bases at J, leaving 6 bases unmatched. The V gene's germline CDR1 is SGDLS and CDR2 YYNGEE. This chain's CDR3 is CASSTGQGAISPLHF. For the CDR3, the DNA is TGTGCCAGCAGCACCGGACAGGGGGCAATTTCACCCCTCCACTTT.

The V and J genes are TRBV7-3 and TRBJ1-1; possibly TRBD1 for D (5 bases). The CDR3 sequence is 14 residues long. In germline, CDR1 is SGHTA, CDR2 FQGTGA. The germline V and J ends were trimmed by 3 bases and 4 bases, with 12 bases remaining between them. In nucleotides, the CDR3 is TGTGCCAGCAGCTTTTCCAGGGTAGGCACTGAAGCTTTCTTT. It codes for CASSFSRVGTEAFF.

V gene TRBV5-1 combines with J gene TRBJ2-3, with 14 bases that match TRBD2. The V segment lost 0 bases and the J segment 6 bases; nucleotides outside the gene matches: 9. The CDR3 totals 18 residues. Germline-derived CDR1 and CDR2 are SGHRS and YFSETQ. The CDR3 coding sequence is TGCGCCAGCAGCTTGGCGGGACTAGCGGGAGCCCGCCAGGATACGCAGTATTTT. It codes for CASSLAGLAGARQDTQYF.

The gene calls are TRBV6-4 and TRBJ1-1; TRBD1 is a possible D gene (6 bases). The CDR3 runs 13 residues. Trimming took 5 bases from V and 4 from J, leaving 11 bases between them. Germline lookup yields CDR1 MRHNA and CDR2 SNTAGT. DNA for the CDR3: TGTGCCAGCAGTTACAGGGTGGGCACTGAAGCTTTCTTT. This translates into CASSYRVGTEAFF.

The rearrangement joins TRBV6-1 to TRBJ1-2; D remains unclear. The CDR3 sequence is 13 residues long. V gave up 8 bases and J gave up 2 bases, with 12 bases separating them. CDR1 and CDR2 (germline): MNHNS, SASEGT. The DNA of the CDR3 is TGTGCCAGCGGAAGGACTGGCAACTATGGCTACACCTTC. Translation: CASGRTGNYGYTF.

This sequence joins TRBV28 and TRBJ1-5; D might be TRBD1 (5 bases). The CDR3 sequence is 14 residues long. Trimming stripped 3 bases from V and 5 bases from J, with 11 bases between. The germline CDR1 and CDR2 sequences are MDHEN and SYDVKM. As DNA, the CDR3 is TGTGCCAGCAGTTTTTTGGGGGGGGATCAGCCCCAGCATTTT. Its translation: CASSFLGGDQPQHF. Full variable domain (outside the CDR3, taken from reference TRBV28 and TRBJ1-5): DVKVTQSSRYLVKRTGEKVFLECVQDMDHENMFWYRQDPGLGLRLIYFSYDVKMKEKGDIPEGYSVSREKKERFSLILESASTNQTSMYLCASSFLGGDQPQHFGDGTRLSIL.

The chain has TRBV20-1 and TRBJ1-1; D unclear. Germline lookup yields CDR1 DFQATT and CDR2 SNEGSKA (reference sequence). V shed 7 bases and J shed 1 base, with 7 bases lying between them. This CDR3 has 11 amino acids. In DNA, the CDR3 is TGCAGTGGACCAGGGAACACTGAAGCTTTCTTT. This codes for CSGPGNTEAFF.

This clone occurred a few times. The chain joins TRBV19 to TRBJ1-1; TRBD1 aligns across 7 bases. Unmatched junction bases numbered 1, after V lost 3 bases and J lost 0 bases. The CDR3 has 14 amino acids. Germline lookup yields CDR1 LNHDA and CDR2 SQIVND (reference sequence). The chain's CDR3 is CASSMTGMNTEAFF. CDR3 in DNA: TGTGCCAGTAGTATGACAGGGATGAACACTGAAGCTTTCTTT.

The chain has TRBV7-2 and TRBJ1-4, with TRBD1 identical over 7 bases. J was trimmed by 3 bases and V by 4 bases; bases with no gene match: 2. Looked up from germline, CDR1 is SGHTA and CDR2 is FQGNSA. The CDR3 loop spans 14 amino acids. The CDR3 DNA reads as TGTGCCAGCAGCTCGGGACAGCCTAATGAAAAACTGTTTTTT. Protein product: CASSSGQPNEKLFF.